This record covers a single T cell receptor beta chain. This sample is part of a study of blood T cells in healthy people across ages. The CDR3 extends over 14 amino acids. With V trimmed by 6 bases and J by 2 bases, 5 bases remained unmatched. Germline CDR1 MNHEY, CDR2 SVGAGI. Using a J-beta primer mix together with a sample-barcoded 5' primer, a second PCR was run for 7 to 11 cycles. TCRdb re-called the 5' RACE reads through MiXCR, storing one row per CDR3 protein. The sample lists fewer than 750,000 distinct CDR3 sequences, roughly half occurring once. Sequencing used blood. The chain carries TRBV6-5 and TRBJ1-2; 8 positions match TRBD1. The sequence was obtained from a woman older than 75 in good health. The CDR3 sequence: CASRHDRGNYGYTF. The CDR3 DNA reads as TGTGCCAGCAGACACGACAGGGGCAACTATGGCTACACCTTC.